This paragraph covers one T cell receptor (beta chain) sequence. V lost 5 bases to trimming and J lost 4 bases, with 15 bases between them. From germline, CDR1 is LNHNV and CDR2 YYDKDF (reference sequence). The CDR3 extends over 15 amino acids. Primers: 60 Vbeta forward and 13 Jbeta reverse. Sequenced by immunoSEQ multiplex PCR; TCRdb stores in-frame clones only, minus some. The table shows about 130,000 clones, with less than 85% occurring only once. The entry originates in a study of cytomegalovirus exposure and HLA in healthy donors. Sequenced input: PBMCs. The chain is built from TRBV15 and TRBJ1-5; D gene unclear. The TCR comes from an older woman in good health and CMV-seropositive. The CDR3 loop reads CATSRAGSQNQPQHF. The DNA of the CDR3 is TGTGCCACCAGCCGAGCAGGCAGCCAGAATCAGCCCCAGCATTTT.